This TCR beta chain was recovered during a study of PD-1 blockade in classical Hodgkin lymphoma. Whole-study findings and limits: Relative to healthy donors, newly diagnosed patients reportedly had lower baseline TCR diversity, which was reported as lower still in relapsed/refractory patients. Patients with a complete response exhibited baseline diversity comparable to newly diagnosed patients. CD4+ TCR diversity rose significantly by C4D1, and CD8+ TCR diversity did not.

V lost 1 base to trimming and J lost 5 bases, with 8 bases between them. CDR3 length: 13 amino acids. The V gene's germline CDR1 is SGHAT and CDR2 FQNNGV. Sequencing used immunoSEQ multiplex PCR; TCRdb keeps in-frame clones, though not all of them. The data show more than 90,000 clones, about 89% seen once. Relapse was seen in all patients after autologous stem cell transplantation, and brentuximab vedotin exposure was variable. Points on this clone: What it binds is not known.

V gene TRBV11-2 combines with J gene TRBJ1-2; D is undetermined. The sequence was obtained from a human donor with classical Hodgkin lymphoma. Sequencing used peripheral blood mononuclear cells (PBMCs), obtained before the second cycle of nivolumab. The chain's CDR3 is CASSLGGQYGYTF. The CDR3 bases are TGTGCCAGCAGCTTAGGAGGGCAATATGGCTACACCTTC.